What follows are 13 T cell receptor beta chains derived from one specimen sequenced in a study of metastatic and nonmetastatic thyroid tumors. TCRdb redid the clone calls on the PCR reads using MiXCR. The sample contains about 25,000 clones, approximately 20% of which appear only once. Every patient underwent thyroid surgery untreated. The sequenced material came from blood. These receptor sequences come from a female donor with papillary thyroid cancer or a benign thyroid nodule (not recorded which). Some clones in this sample may be carry-over from other donors' samples.

This clone was observed at least ten times. The chain links TRBV7-2 to TRBJ2-1; D is tentatively TRBD1 or TRBD2 (5 bases each). V was trimmed by 3 bases and J by 15 bases, leaving 15 bases between them. Germline CDR1 is SGHTA and CDR2 is FQGNSA. The CDR3 spans 12 residues. CDR3 protein: CASSFSGPGPFF. The CDR3, as DNA: TGTGCCAGCAGCTTCTCGGGCCCGGGGCCGTTCTTC.

This clone was counted between two and nine times. One end of the junction varies from germline; a read error may be responsible. This sequence joins TRBV6-1 and TRBJ2-7; the D gene is possibly TRBD1 (7 bases). CDR1 and CDR2 from the germline V gene are MNHNS and SASEGT. There are 14 residues in the CDR3. CDR3 residues: CANSGGTAVLGQYF. The DNA of the CDR3 is TGTGCCAACAGTGGGGGGACAGCGGTCCTTGGGCAGTACTTC.

This clone was found many times. At one end the junction does not follow the germline gene, possibly because of a read error. Other nucleotide sequences from this sample produce the same CDR3. The chain has TRBV6-1 and TRBJ1-4; no definite D call. From germline, CDR1 is MNHNS and CDR2 SASEGT. This CDR3 has 15 amino acids. The CDR3 coding sequence is TGTGCCAGCAGCCAGTCGACGGTGCATAATGAAAGACTGTTTTTT. Protein product: CASSQSTVHNERLFF.

This chain connects TRBV6-2 or TRBV6-3 to TRBJ1-4; tentative D call: TRBD1 (5 bases). The CDR3 runs 15 residues. Trimming pared 0 bases from V and 6 bases from J, leaving 11 bases between. Germline V gene sequence: CDR1 MNHEY, CDR2 SVGEGT. CDR3 sequence: CASSYSGGGDEKLFF. The CDR3 nucleotides read TGTGCCAGCAGTTACTCCGGGGGGGGGGATGAAAAACTGTTTTTT.

This clone was counted at least ten times. The V gene is TRBV4-2, the J gene TRBJ1-2; D not certain. Germline assignment: CDR1 LGHNA and CDR2 YNFKEQ. This CDR3 spans 15 amino acids. Trimming cost V 0 bases and J 0 bases, with 8 bases left between them. The CDR3 coding sequence is TGTGCCAGCAGCCAAGAATACAGTGCTAACTATGGCTACACCTTC. This encodes CASSQEYSANYGYTF.

This clone was picked up one time. The chain joins TRBV20-1 to TRBJ2-3; no reliable D call. V gave up 6 bases and J gave up 6 bases, with 10 bases separating them. The germline V gene encodes CDR1 DFQATT and CDR2 SNEGSKA (reference sequence). CDR3 length: 11 residues. The CDR3 spells CSALCADTQYF. The DNA of the CDR3 is TGCAGTGCCCTTTGTGCGGATACGCAGTATTTT.

This clone was seen ten or more times. V gene TRBV2 combines with J gene TRBJ2-2; a weak D match, TRBD1 (6 bases). CDR3 length: 13 amino acids. V lost 10 bases to trimming and J lost 5 bases, with 14 bases between them. CDR1 is SNHLY and CDR2 is FYNNEI in the germline V gene. CDR3 in amino acids: CATRRGRTGELFF. The CDR3 nucleotides read TGTGCCACTCGCAGGGGCCGGACCGGGGAGCTGTTTTTT. The variable domain in full, completed from reference TRBV2 and TRBJ2-2, reads EPEVTQTPSHQVTQMGQEVILRCVPISNHLYFYWYRQILGQKVEFLVSFYNNEISEKSEIFDDQFSVERPDGSNFTLKIRSTKLEDSAMYFCATRRGRTGELFFGEGSRLTVL.

As concerns this clone: The junction differs from germline at one of its ends, possibly a read error. The chain recombines TRBV13 with TRBJ2-1; D is unresolved. Germline CDR1 PRHDT, CDR2 FYEKMQ (reference sequence). There are 12 residues in the CDR3. The CDR3: CASSLYVSEQIF. CDR3 nucleotide sequence: TGTGCCAGCAGCTTATACGTCAGTGAGCAGATATTC.

This clone is a singleton in its sample. This chain connects TRBV5-1 to TRBJ2-7, with 7 bases matching TRBD1. Germline V gives CDR1 SGHRS, CDR2 YFSETQ. V gave up 5 bases and J gave up 2 bases; unmatched junction bases: 4. The CDR3 length is 13 residues. The CDR3 DNA follows: TGCGCCAGCAGACGGGACAGTGCCTACGAGCAGTACTTC. It is translated as CASRRDSAYEQYF. Looking up the rest from reference TRBV5-1 and TRBJ2-7 gives the full variable domain: KAGVTQTPRYLIKTRGQQVTLSCSPISGHRSVSWYQQTPGQGLQFLFEYFSETQRNKGNFPGRFSGRQFSNSRSEMNVSTLELGDSALYLCASRRDSAYEQYFGPGTRLTVT.

This clone was seen at least ten times. CDR3: CASRRQGGYEQYF. The CDR3, as DNA: TGTGCCAGCAGGAGACAGGGAGGGTACGAGCAGTACTTC. The chain couples TRBV5-4 to TRBJ2-7; either TRBD1 or TRBD2 may fit D (7 bases each). The V and J ends lost 5 bases and 4 bases respectively, with 13 bases between them. The CDR3 is made up of 13 amino acids. CDR1 is SGHNT, CDR2 YYREEE, per germline (reference sequence).

The chain recombines TRBV3-1 with TRBJ2-1; tentatively, D is TRBD1 (5 bases). The germline CDR1 and CDR2 sequences are LGHDT and YNNKEL (reference sequence). This CDR3 is 11 amino acids long. With 4 bases removed from V and 15 bases from J, the gap between germline ends came to 13 bases. As DNA, the CDR3 is TGTGCCAGCAGCCTCGGGCAGGGTCCGTTCTTC. Protein: CASSLGQGPFF.

The sample holds many counts of this clone. The chain has TRBV9 and TRBJ2-5, with D maybe TRBD1 (6 bases). The germline CDR1 and CDR2 sequences are SGDLS and YYNGEE. Trimming shortened V by 3 bases and J by 5 bases, and 17 bases separated the two germline ends. The CDR3 spans 15 residues. CDR3 protein: CASSDRTGWGETQYF. CDR3 nucleotide sequence: TGTGCCAGCAGCGACCGAACAGGGTGGGGGGAGACCCAGTACTTC.

The chain carries TRBV7-3 and TRBJ2-5; D remains unclear. The CDR3 sequence is 13 residues long. CDR1 and CDR2 from the germline V gene are SGHTA and FQGTGA. The V end was cut by 3 bases, the J end by 7 bases, with 12 bases between. CDR3 sequence (DNA): TGTGCCAGCAGCTTGGTCGTGGGTGGGACCCAGTACTTC. Translated, it gives CASSLVVGGTQYF. Looking up the rest from reference TRBV7-3 and TRBJ2-5 gives the full variable domain: GAGVSQTPSNKVTEKGKYVELRCDPISGHTALYWYRQSLGQGPEFLIYFQGTGAADDSGLPNDRFFAVRPEGSVSTLKIQRTERGDSAVYLCASSLVVGGTQYFGPGTRLLVL.